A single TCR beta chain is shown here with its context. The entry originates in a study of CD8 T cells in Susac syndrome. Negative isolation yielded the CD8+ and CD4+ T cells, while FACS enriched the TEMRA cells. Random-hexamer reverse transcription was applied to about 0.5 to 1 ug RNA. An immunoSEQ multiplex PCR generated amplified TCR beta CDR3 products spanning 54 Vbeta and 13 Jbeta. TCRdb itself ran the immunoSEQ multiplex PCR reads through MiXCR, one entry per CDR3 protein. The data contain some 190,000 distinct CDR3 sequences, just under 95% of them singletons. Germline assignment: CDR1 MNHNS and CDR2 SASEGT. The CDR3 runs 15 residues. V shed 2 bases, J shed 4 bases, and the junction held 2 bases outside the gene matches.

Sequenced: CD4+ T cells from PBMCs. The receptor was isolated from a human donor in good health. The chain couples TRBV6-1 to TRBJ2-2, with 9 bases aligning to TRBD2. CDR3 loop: CASSELAGRTGELFF. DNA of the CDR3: TGTGCCAGCAGTGAACTAGCGGGACGCACCGGGGAGCTGTTTTTT.